Given below is one TCR beta chain in context. The sample comes from a study of T cell changes during pregnancy in multiple sclerosis. Germline-derived CDR1 and CDR2 are KGHSH and LQKENI. The CDR3 spans 17 residues. Trimming stripped 2 bases from V and 2 bases from J, with 18 bases between. Here immunoSEQ multiplex PCR was the method, and the copy in TCRdb shows in-frame clones only, minus some. Of tens of thousands of clones detected, 92% appear once; the ten largest clones hold less than 2%. This clonotype was obtained from a female donor with multiple sclerosis, enrolled in a pregnancy study. V gene TRBV18 combines with J gene TRBJ2-5; D might be TRBD1 (6 bases). Sequences were derived from peripheral blood, sampled in the first trimester of pregnancy. CDR3 nucleotide sequence: TGTGCCAGCTCACCAGGGGTAACAGGGAGAGGGCAAGAGACCCAGTACTTC. This translates into CASSPGVTGRGQETQYF. The complete variable domain, with remaining parts taken from reference TRBV18 and TRBJ2-5, reads NAGVMQNPRHLVRRRGQEARLRCSPMKGHSHVYWYRQLPEEGLKFMVYLQKENIIDESGMPKERFSAEFPKEGPSILRIQQVVRGDSAAYFCASSPGVTGRGQETQYFGPGTRLLVL.